This T cell receptor (beta chain) comes out of a study of cytomegalovirus exposure and HLA in healthy donors. Looking at the study overall: A prior study identified approximately 120 million unique TCR beta sequences from 180 million or so T cells.

Primers for the PCR totalled 60 Vbeta and 13 Jbeta. Assay used: immunoSEQ multiplex PCR; TCRdb lists only in-frame clones, some missing. The sample lists a few hundred thousand clones, approximately 70% occurring once. CDR1 and CDR2 from the germline V gene are SGHAT and FQNNGV. Deletions cut 6 bases from V and 0 bases from J, with 9 bases between. The CDR3 spans 15 residues. The chain employs TRBV11-2 and TRBJ2-6; D is possibly TRBD2 (5 bases). The source is a woman aged 25-40 years in good health and CMV-seronegative. The sample taken for sequencing was PBMCs. CDR3 residues: CASSERSSGANVLTF. Here the CDR3 DNA reads TGTGCCAGCAGTGAGCGGAGCTCTGGGGCCAACGTCCTGACTTTC.